This note documents a single TCR beta chain sequence. What it binds is unknown. Measured with immunoSEQ multiplex PCR; TCRdb has only the in-frame clones, and not every one. This sample yields around 2.1 million clones, of which more than 85% are seen a single time; 1.7% belongs to the top ten. This CDR3 region has 15 residues. Germline V gene lookup returns CDR1 SGHDT and CDR2 YYEEEE. The V and J ends lost 2 bases and 4 bases, in that order; junction bases with no gene match: 3. This specimen belongs to a study of shared clonotypes between healthy human individuals. Study findings and constraints: Among the subsets, naive ones generally showed larger estimated richness than memory ones.

CD45RO-negative, CCR7-selected cells formed the naive CD8 fraction, which excluded terminally differentiated effector memory CD45RA+ cells. The chain recombines TRBV5-6 with TRBJ2-3, with TRBD2 matching 11 bases. The sequencing sample was made of naive CD8+ T cells from PBMCs. The TCR originated in a man aged 18 to 30 in good health. Some clones in this sample may be carry-over from other donors' samples. The CDR3 region is CASSLGTSGADTQYF. The DNA for the CDR3 is TGTGCCAGCAGCTTAGGGACTAGCGGAGCAGATACGCAGTATTTT.